This T cell receptor beta chain was obtained from a study of T-cell memory formation after mild COVID-19. General study points: Some clones that responded turned up in pre-infection memory, which suggests that cross-reactive memory joined in. Day 15 to 85 contracting clones showed balanced CD4/CD8; later expanders leaned CD4+.

TCRdb re-derived calls from the 5' RACE reads in MiXCR, one entry per CDR3 protein. Here the sample spans roughly 220,000 distinct CDR3 sequences, roughly 10% being singletons. Germline CDR1 and CDR2: SGHRS and YFSETQ. Trimming took off 4 bases at V and 7 bases at J, with 16 bases between the two ends. The CDR3 consists of 14 residues. This clonotype was counted only a few times. Its antigen is not identified. This clonotype originated in a man aged 18-30 years who had mild COVID-19 (a few samples of this study predate the infection). Cell type and time point are not known. The genes are TRBV5-1 and TRBJ2-3, with a possible D match to TRBD2 (5 bases). The sample taken for sequencing was PBMCs or a T cell subset sorted from them (not recorded which). CDR3 nucleotides: TGCGCCAGCAGCGTTAGGACGTCCGGGAATACGCAGTATTTT. Amino acids: CASSVRTSGNTQYF.